This TCR beta chain originates from a study of cytomegalovirus exposure and HLA in healthy donors. Only in-frame clones appear in the TCRdb table, and some are missing; sequencing was by immunoSEQ multiplex PCR. Here the sample spans hundreds of thousands of clones, approximately 84% being singletons. The donors belonged to the approximately 120-subject validation cohort, separate from the roughly 670-subject first cohort. The germline V gene has CDR1 ENHRY and CDR2 SYGVKD. V lost 5 bases, J lost 0 bases, and 7 bases stayed unmatched. The CDR3 is 16 residues long. To note about this clone: The target antigen is unknown.

Study-level points and caveats: Reports showed the classifier diagnosing cytomegalovirus status with high specificity and sensitivity. The study labeled roughly 160 TCR beta chains cytomegalovirus-associated. In a later analysis, first-cohort TCR clusters were found to tend to co-occur in the 120 validation repertoires.

The TCR comes from a woman between 25 and 40 years old in good health and CMV-seropositive. The source material was PBMCs. This chain links TRBV10-3 with TRBJ2-3, with TRBD2 identical over 8 bases. CDR3 loop: CAISRTAGESTDTQYF. The DNA for the CDR3 is TGTGCCATCAGTCGAACAGCGGGAGAGAGCACAGATACGCAGTATTTT.